This entry concerns a single T cell receptor beta chain. In the original processing: Amplifying reference gene primers gave estimates of nucleated cell counts. TCRdb's table, derived via immunoSEQ multiplex PCR, lists solely in-frame clones and lacks some. V, J and clone size were drawn from that table, and D and trimming were deduced from the DNA. The repertoire holds fewer than 120,000 clones, with over 65% as singletons. The data derive from a study of blood T cell repertoires in COVID-19. In the study overall: COVID-19 samples collected from the United States, Italy and Spain covered acute and convalescent phases. Sources were T cells, B-cell-depleted T cells, or PBMCs; the material itself was cDNA or gDNA.

There are 16 residues in the CDR3. Deletions cut 0 bases from V and 7 bases from J, with 15 bases between. The germline V gene encodes CDR1 LGHNA and CDR2 YSLEER. This TCR came from an elderly woman with acute or convalescent COVID-19. The chain uses TRBV4-3 and TRBJ1-4, with D tentatively TRBD1 (6 bases). Sequencing was performed on peripheral blood. CDR3 loop: CASSQEAQGRGEKLFF. For the CDR3, the DNA is TGCGCCAGCAGCCAAGAAGCCCAGGGGAGGGGTGAAAAACTGTTTTTT.